The clone carrying this TCR beta chain was counted many times. As yet, its antigen is unknown. Researchers amplified the TCR beta CDR3 regions from RNA transcripts. Using the HTBI primer set, a first-round RT-PCR was run on the TCR CDR3. TCRdb reprocessed the multiplex PCR reads with MiXCR, giving one entry per CDR3 protein. Of around 450,000 distinct CDR3 sequences in the sample, 15% to 17% are singletons; the top ten hold roughly 14%. Trimming left V 1 base short and J 4 bases short, with 16 bases between. Germline loops: CDR1 SGHTA, CDR2 FQGNSA. The CDR3 is made up of 17 amino acids. The sample belongs to a study of T cells in Graves' hyperthyroidism and ophthalmopathy. General study findings and limits: Through a model of 13 V-J features, ophthalmopathy was separated from stable hyperthyroidism.

V is TRBV7-2 and J is TRBJ2-2, with D possibly matching TRBD2 (6 bases). Specimen: blood. The clonotype was recovered from a woman younger than 35 with Graves' hyperthyroidism. DNA for the CDR3: TGTGCCAGCAGCTTAGTTGCTGCGGGACGGGTCACCGGGGAGCTGTTTTTT. Its translation is CASSLVAAGRVTGELFF.